The next 18 T cell receptor beta chains were all read from a single sample in a study of T cells in women clearing cervical HPV infection (dated by TCRdb to between 2017 and 2018). Library method: the immunoSEQ multiplex PCR assay. TCRdb limited this immuneACCESS table to in-frame rearrangements with V and J called. A share of clones is missing; checked studies link under half to unresolved V genes, and the rest is unexplained. In this sample's table one finds approximately 52,000 clones. About 1.5% of the sample goes to the ten largest clones. The sequencing sample was made of blood buffy coat. These TCRs come from a woman aged 18 to 75 with a cervical HPV16 infection that either progressed to CIN3+ or cleared (not recorded which).

Turning to this clone: With the read ending 3 residues before the CDR3 end, the germline J gene is used to fill in that end. The chain links TRBV5-1 to TRBJ1-2, with D perhaps TRBD1 (6 bases). The CDR3 covers 15 residues. From germline, CDR1 is SGHRS and CDR2 YFSETQ. Trimming took 5 bases from V and 3 from J, leaving 17 bases between them. The CDR3: CASRSDRPPHYGYTF. The sequenced part of the CDR3 DNA is TGCGCCAGCAGGAGTGACAGGCCCCCACACTATGGC.

Comment on this clone: The CDR3 end lies 3 residues beyond the end of the read and is filled in from the germline J gene. The chain links TRBV7-6 to TRBJ2-3, with 11 bases fitting TRBD2. CDR1 and CDR2 from the germline V gene are SGHVS and FNYEAQ. This CDR3 is 16 amino acids long. V shed 3 bases, J shed 4 bases, and the junction held 6 bases outside the gene matches. The CDR3 reads CASSFETSGVSDTQYF. Incomplete CDR3 DNA: TGTGCCAGCAGCTTCGAGACTAGCGGGGTCTCAGATACG. The variable domain in full, completed from reference TRBV7-6 and TRBJ2-3, reads GAGVSQSPRYKVTKRGQDVALRCDPISGHVSLYWYRQALGQGPEFLTYFNYEAQQDKSGLPNDRFSAERPEGSISTLTIQRTEQRDSAMYRCASSFETSGVSDTQYFGPGTRLTVL.

Regarding this clone: The read terminates 3 residues ahead of where the CDR3 ends, so the germline J gene completes it. The V call is TRBV11-2, the J call TRBJ1-2; unclear D gene. The germline V gene has CDR1 SGHAT and CDR2 FQNNGV. The CDR3 totals 12 residues. This CDR3 is CASSLVGRSYTF. CDR3 DNA, as far as it was read: TGTGCCAGCAGCTTAGTCGGCAGGTCT.

A remark on this clone: The read ends 3 residues early relative to the CDR3; the germline J gene fills the gap. The chain combines TRBV6-2 or TRBV6-3 with TRBJ1-1; TRBD1 agrees at 7 bases. The CDR3 has 14 residues. V trimming: 6 bases; J trimming: 5 bases; junction bases outside the gene matches: 9. Germline CDR1 MNHEY, CDR2 SVGEGT. The part of the CDR3 DNA that was read is TGTGCCAGCAGCCCTGACAGGGTAATTACTGAA. Amino acid sequence: CASSPDRVITE. The CDR3 in its entirety is CASSPDRVITEAFF.

On this clone itself: With the read ending 3 residues before the CDR3 end, the germline J gene is used to fill in that end. V gene TRBV5-1 combines with J gene TRBJ1-1; TRBD1 agrees at 8 bases. With 4 bases clipped from V and 1 base from J, the junction kept 0 bases outside the gene matches. Germline CDR1 SGHRS, CDR2 YFSETQ. This CDR3 has 13 amino acids. The CDR3 sequence is CASSGQGNTEAFF. CDR3 DNA (partial): TGCGCCAGCAGCGGACAGGGGAACACTGAA.

Comment on this clone: Read data end 3 residues before the CDR3 end; the end is taken from the germline J gene. V usage is TRBV11-2 and J usage is TRBJ2-7; D uncertain. The CDR3 sequence is 12 residues long. Trimming cost V 5 bases and J 6 bases, with 11 bases left between them. CDR1 SGHAT and CDR2 FQNNGV come from the germline V gene. CDR3 amino acids: CASSLIRPEQYF. Incomplete CDR3 DNA: TGTGCCAGCAGCCTAATCCGCCCCGAG.

A remark on this clone: The CDR3 end falls 3 residues outside the read, so it is completed with the germline J gene. This chain joins TRBV4-1 and TRBJ1-3, with a weak D call TRBD1 (6 bases). V was cut by 1 base and J by 2 bases, with 12 bases left in between. This CDR3 contains 16 residues. Germline V gene sequence: CDR1 MGHRA, CDR2 YSYEKL. CDR3 DNA, as far as it was read: TGCGCCAGCAGCCAAGTCGCCGGGACACCTGGAAACACC. This gives the protein CASSQVAGTPGNT. The entire CDR3 protein is CASSQVAGTPGNTIYF.

As to this clone: The read stops 3 residues short of the end of the CDR3; the missing end is completed from the germline J gene. The chain links TRBV12-3 or TRBV12-4 to TRBJ2-5, with TRBD2 matching over 9 bases. The V gene end was trimmed by 5 bases and the J gene end by 5 bases; junction bases not matched to a gene: 18. The CDR3 totals 18 residues. The covered CDR3 bases are TGTGCCAGCAGTCGGAGAAGGTCTAGCGGGAATCACTTCGAGACC. Its translation is CASSRRRSSGNHFET. The CDR3, in full, reads CASSRRRSSGNHFETQYF.

The sequenced part of the CDR3 DNA is TGTGCCAGTAAACCGGACAGGGGGCTCGGTTCACCC. Translating gives CASKPDRGLGSP. The full CDR3 protein reads CASKPDRGLGSPLHF. J is TRBJ1-6 and V is TRBV19, with TRBD1 matching over 11 bases. The read falls 3 residues short of the CDR3 end, and the missing part is taken from the germline J gene. Germline V gene lookup returns CDR1 LNHDA and CDR2 SQIVND (reference sequence). V shed 7 bases, J shed 9 bases, and the junction held 8 bases outside the gene matches. This CDR3 is 15 amino acids long.

About this clone: Coverage ceases 3 residues before the CDR3 finishes, and the germline J gene fills in the end. The gene calls are TRBV20-1 and TRBJ1-1, with a weak D call TRBD1 (5 bases). Germline CDR1 and CDR2: DFQATT and SNEGSKA (reference sequence). The V and J ends lost 6 bases and 2 bases respectively, with 13 bases between them. The CDR3 extends over 13 amino acids. The DNA read from the CDR3 is TGCAGTGCAAGCGTGACAGCAAACACTGAA. Its translation is CSASVTANTE. The CDR3 reads in full as CSASVTANTEAFF.

Regarding this clone: The CDR3 end lies 3 residues beyond the end of the read and is filled in from the germline J gene. The chain carries TRBV5-1 and TRBJ2-3, with 11 bases lining up with TRBD2. The CDR3 length is 16 residues. CDR1 SGHRS and CDR2 YFSETQ come from the germline V gene. V dropped 1 base and J dropped 4; count of bases not matched to a gene: 5. The sequenced part of the CDR3 DNA is TGCGCCAGCAGCTTGATGACTAGCGGGATGGCAGATACG. As protein: CASSLMTSGMADT. The full CDR3 is CASSLMTSGMADTQYF.

Comments on this clone: Read sequence stops 3 residues before the CDR3 end, and the germline J gene provides the missing end. The rearrangement joins TRBV5-3 to TRBJ2-5; D unresolved. TRBV5-3 is known as an ORF, though its function is uncertain. Trimming left V 4 bases short and J 0 bases short, with 4 bases between. The CDR3 has 12 amino acids. This CDR3 is CARSQYQETQYF. Incomplete CDR3 DNA: TGTGCCAGAAGCCAGTACCAAGAGACC.

CDR3: CASGTSGITDTQYF. The DNA read from the CDR3 is TGCGCCAGCGGTACTAGCGGGATAACAGATACG. The V gene is TRBV5-1, the J gene TRBJ2-3, with TRBD2 matching 10 bases. The read terminates 3 residues before the CDR3 end, so the remaining end is supplied by the germline J gene. The junction had 5 bases not matched to a gene; V was cut back by 7 bases and J by 3 bases. The CDR3 totals 14 residues. CDR1 and CDR2 (germline): SGHRS, YFSETQ.

A note on this clone: Coverage ceases 3 residues before the CDR3 finishes, and the germline J gene fills in the end. The genes are TRBV20-1 and TRBJ2-3; perhaps TRBD2 as D (6 bases). Germline lookup yields CDR1 DFQATT and CDR2 SNEGSKA (reference sequence). The CDR3 has 15 residues. With 0 bases removed from V and 0 bases from J, the gap between germline ends came to 10 bases. The CDR3 here is CSARDGAGSTDTQYF. Partial CDR3 DNA: TGCAGTGCTAGAGATGGGGCGGGGAGCACAGATACG.

Comment on this clone: With the read ending 3 residues before the CDR3 end, the germline J gene is used to fill in that end. The chain links TRBV2 to TRBJ2-5; possibly TRBD1 for D (6 bases). CDR1 is SNHLY, CDR2 FYNNEI, per germline. CDR3 length: 14 residues. Trimming cost V 5 bases and J 4 bases, with 14 bases left between them. The CDR3 sequence: CASSRDNGRETQYF. The covered CDR3 bases are TGTGCCAGCAGTCGGGACAATGGTAGAGAGACC.

Of note for this clone: The missing CDR3 end, 3 residues past where the read stops, is filled in from the germline J gene. V usage is TRBV28 and J usage is TRBJ2-7; D remains unclear. Germline V gives CDR1 MDHEN, CDR2 SYDVKM. CDR3 size: 15 residues. Trimming pared 8 bases from V and 4 bases from J, leaving 21 bases between. This CDR3 reads CASSRSWLEKYEQYF. The sequenced part of the CDR3 DNA is TGTGCCAGCTCTCGGAGTTGGCTAGAAAAATACGAG. Looking up the rest from reference TRBV28 and TRBJ2-7 gives the full variable domain: DVKVTQSSRYLVKRTGEKVFLECVQDMDHENMFWYRQDPGLGLRLIYFSYDVKMKEKGDIPEGYSVSREKKERFSLILESASTNQTSMYLCASSRSWLEKYEQYFGPGTRLTVT.

With respect to this clone: The read gets to within 3 residues of the CDR3 end, and the germline J gene fills in the rest. The genes are TRBV7-2 and TRBJ1-5, with D hard to call. The CDR3 is 15 residues long. V shed 2 bases and J shed 4 bases, with 12 bases lying between them. Germline-derived CDR1 and CDR2 are SGHTA and FQGNSA. The sequenced part of the CDR3 DNA is TGTGCCAGCAGCTTACAGTCCTCGAAGAATCAGCCC. Its translation is CASSLQSSKNQP. The entire CDR3 protein reads CASSLQSSKNQPQHF.

Of note for this clone: The read ends 3 residues shy of where the CDR3 ends; the end is completed using the germline J gene. This sequence joins TRBV7-2 and TRBJ1-2; D is unresolved. Germline loops: CDR1 SGHTA, CDR2 FQGNSA. The CDR3 runs 15 residues. CDR3 region: CASSFPARREGGYTF. Partial CDR3 DNA: TGTGCCAGCAGCTTCCCGGCCAGGCGGGAAGGAGGC.